Listed here are 14 T cell receptor beta chains from one sample, sequenced in a study of blood T cells in healthy people across ages (dated by TCRdb to 2013 to 2016). Libraries were constructed by 5' RACE. For sequencing, an Illumina HiSeq 2500 was employed. A second PCR of roughly 7 to 11 cycles was performed with a sample-barcoded 5' primer and a J-beta primer mix. Using fastp trimming at Q25 and MiXCR clonotype assembly, TCRdb reanalyzed the public sequencing data and kept in-frame beta chains. Every CDR3 protein is listed once, alongside the most common genes and DNA of its rows. A total of fewer than 950,000 distinct CDR3 sequences appear in this sample, approximately 55% of them only once. Of the sample, about 38% falls within the top ten clones. The source material was blood. These receptors were taken from an elderly man in good health.

The J gene is TRBJ2-5, the V gene TRBV11-2; 10 bases fit TRBD1. V gave up 3 bases and J gave up 5 bases; unmatched junction bases: 12. CDR1 and CDR2 (germline): SGHAT, FQNNGV. This CDR3 is built from 17 residues. CDR3 coding DNA: TGTGCCAGCAGCTTGGGTGGGACAGGGGCGTCTCAGGAGACCCAGTACTTC. Residues: CASSLGGTGASQETQYF.

This rearrangement joins TRBV30 to TRBJ2-7; no clear D. This CDR3 spans 11 amino acids. V was pared by 3 bases and J by 3 bases, with 6 bases between. Per germline, CDR1 GTSNPN and CDR2 SVGIG (reference sequence). For the CDR3, the DNA is TGTGCCTGGAGCCCGGGCTACGAGCAGTACTTC. This encodes CAWSPGYEQYF.

Worth noting for this clonotype: A read error may account for a junction end that differs from germline. The V and J genes are TRBV6-6 and TRBJ2-1; TRBD2 matches at 11 bases. The germline gives CDR1 MNHNY, CDR2 SVGAGI (reference sequence). This CDR3 spans 14 amino acids. Here the CDR3 DNA reads TGTGTCAGCAGTTACACTAGCGGGAGTGGTGAGCAGTTCTTC. It specifies CVSSYTSGSGEQFF.

The V call is TRBV5-1, the J call TRBJ2-4; TRBD1 matches at 10 bases. CDR1 SGHRS and CDR2 YFSETQ come from the germline V gene. This CDR3 is 14 amino acids long. The V and J ends lost 4 bases and 13 bases, in that order; junction bases with no gene match: 11. CDR3 amino acids: CASSPATGGATQYF. CDR3 in DNA: TGCGCCAGCAGCCCAGCGACAGGGGGCGCGACGCAGTACTTC.

This clonotype was found once. The chain carries TRBV29-1 and TRBJ2-3; tentatively, D is TRBD1 (5 bases). CDR1 and CDR2 from the germline V gene are SQVTM and ANQGSEA. V dropped 0 bases and J dropped 1 base, with 20 bases sitting between them. The CDR3 is 18 residues long. CDR3 in amino acids: CSVEDTPRVDARTDTQYF. CDR3 bases: TGCAGCGTTGAAGATACACCCAGGGTTGACGCCCGCACAGATACGCAGTATTTT.

J is TRBJ2-3 and V is TRBV24-1; 11 bases are shared with TRBD2. V shed 3 bases, J shed 6 bases, and the junction held 7 bases outside the gene matches. This CDR3 is 16 amino acids long. Germline lookup yields CDR1 KGHDR and CDR2 SFDVKD. The CDR3 coding sequence is TGTGCCACCAGTGATCCTAGCGGGAGGAAGGCGGATACGCAGTATTTT. As protein: CATSDPSGRKADTQYF.

The chain has TRBV7-2 and TRBJ2-1, with TRBD1 as a possible D gene (6 bases). The J call may be incorrect, as the DNA end agrees better with TRBJ2-7. Germline assignment: CDR1 SGHTA and CDR2 FQGNSA. The CDR3 consists of 14 residues. In nucleotides, the CDR3 is TGTGCCAGCAGTCGGCTCCGGGACAACTACGAGCAGTACTTC. Translation: CASSRLRDNYEQYF.

The V gene is TRBV29-1, the J gene TRBJ1-1, with TRBD1 as a possible D gene (5 bases). Looked up from germline, CDR1 is SQVTM and CDR2 is ANQGSEA. The germline V and J ends were trimmed by 0 bases and 4 bases, with 15 bases remaining between them. CDR3 length equals 15 residues. In DNA, the CDR3 is TGCAGCGTTGAAGATTTAGCTCAGGGTATCACTGAAGCTTTCTTT. The encoded protein is CSVEDLAQGITEAFF.

V gene TRBV9 combines with J gene TRBJ2-1; TRBD2 matches 10 bases. Trimming removed 0 bases from V and 8 bases from J; junction bases left unmatched: 8. Germline CDR1 reads SGDLS; CDR2 reads YYNGEE. This CDR3 comprises 16 residues. The CDR3 DNA reads TGTGCCAGCAGCGTAGGTTTTAGCGGGAGGCCACATGAGCAGTTCTTC. Its protein is CASSVGFSGRPHEQFF.

This clonotype has more than one count but fewer than ten. The chain has TRBV7-3 and TRBJ2-1; the D gene is possibly TRBD2 (6 bases). Trimming removed 1 base from V and 5 bases from J, with 9 bases in between. The CDR3 has 14 residues. Germline CDR1 reads SGHTA; CDR2 reads FQGTGA. The DNA for the CDR3 is TGTGCCAGCAGCTTAAGCCGACTAGACAATGAGCAGTTCTTC. It translates to CASSLSRLDNEQFF.

V and J are TRBV7-2 and TRBJ2-1; D unclear. CDR3 length equals 13 residues. Germline-derived CDR1 and CDR2 are SGHTA and FQGNSA. Between the trimmed V and J ends, which lost 0 bases and 7 bases, there was a span of 7 bases. The CDR3 reads CASSLAPLNEQFF. CDR3 DNA sequence: TGTGCCAGCAGCTTAGCCCCTCTTAATGAGCAGTTCTTC.

This chain connects TRBV5-1 to TRBJ2-7; tentative D call: TRBD1 (5 bases). The V end lost 4 bases, the J end lost 0 bases, and 14 bases lay between the germline ends. CDR1 SGHRS and CDR2 YFSETQ come from the germline V gene. The CDR3 runs 15 residues. The CDR3 spells CASSPVRDSSYEQYF. The CDR3, as DNA: TGCGCCAGCAGCCCAGTCCGTGACAGCTCCTACGAGCAGTACTTC.

This chain connects TRBV12-3 or TRBV12-4 to TRBJ2-3; 13 nucleotides match TRBD2. V dropped 6 bases and J dropped 6; count of bases not matched to a gene: 9. The CDR3 covers 16 residues. CDR3 loop: CASSVRGLAGEDTQYF. CDR3 DNA: TGTGCCAGCAGCGTAAGAGGACTAGCGGGAGAGGATACGCAGTATTTT.

The genes are TRBV30 and TRBJ2-1; TRBD2 aligns across 8 bases. V lost 0 bases to trimming and J lost 7 bases; unmatched junction nucleotides: 5. Germline-derived CDR1 and CDR2 are GTSNPN and SVGIG (reference sequence). The CDR3 consists of 14 residues. Here the CDR3 reads CAWSVTGGLNEQFF. CDR3 in DNA: TGTGCCTGGAGTGTAACGGGAGGGCTGAATGAGCAGTTCTTC.